This paragraph reports one T cell receptor (beta chain). The final CDR3 position lacks the conserved phenylalanine or tryptophan, pointing to a likely read error. The limits of the CDR3 on the DNA are not certain, so only TCRdb's listed CDR3 is given. Germline CDR1 is SNHLY and CDR2 is FYNNEI. The CDR3 totals 8 residues, both ends included. This entry is derived from a study of T cells in Graves' hyperthyroidism and ophthalmopathy. RNA transcripts served as the template for amplifying TCR beta CDR3 regions. Researchers ran a first-round RT-PCR on the TCR CDR3 using the HTBI primer set. In TCRdb, the multiplex PCR reads were re-called with MiXCR into one record per CDR3 protein. Of a few hundred thousand distinct CDR3 sequences listed, around 46% were seen once; the top ten hold nearly 8.5%.

Sequencing used peripheral blood or thyroid tissue (not recorded which). The clonotype comes from a woman in her late teens or twenties with Graves' hyperthyroidism. The genes are TRBV2 and TRBJ1-4; the table's D call, TRBD1, was not checked against the DNA. The CDR3 region is CARELERG.